The sample holds many counts of the clone carrying this T cell receptor beta chain. In TCRdb, the 5' RACE reads were re-called with MiXCR into one record per CDR3 protein. The repertoire holds 600,000 to 800,000 distinct CDR3 sequences, with approximately 22% as singletons. These data are taken from a study of identical twins. Separately, the same data were catalogued under a study of T cells expressing NK-cell markers. That work contributes: HCMV seropositivity marked seven of the eight sequenced donors; one was seronegative.

Sequencing used PBMCs. This clonotype was obtained from a young woman in good health.

CDR3 bases: TGCAGCGTTGTGGGACTAGCCGACAGCTCCTACAATGAGCAGTTCTTC. Its translation: CSVVGLADSSYNEQFF. The chain uses TRBV29-1 and TRBJ2-1; 9 nucleotides line up with TRBD2. V was pared by 4 bases and J by 0 bases, with 7 bases of the junction left unmatched. Germline V gene data show CDR1 as SQVTM and CDR2 as ANQGSEA. The CDR3 is 16 amino acids.